Listed below are T cell receptor beta chains from one sample, sequenced in a study of OX40 agonist ivuxolimab in advanced cancers. The assay was immunoSEQ multiplex PCR, and TCRdb's table has in-frame clones only and misses some. The sample carries about 63,000 clones, around 87% recorded once. The sample in question was CD4+ or CD8+ T cells sorted from blood, obtained in a trial of the OX40 agonist ivuxolimab. All receptors derive from an adult with an advanced solid tumor such as melanoma, head and neck, liver or kidney cancer. Each CDR3 is given with its conserved first and last residue. The order of the fields is V gene, clone size, D gene, J gene, CDR3 DNA, CDR3 protein. The D gene is left open where the match is weak. Clone size is shown for a subset of rows, as once, few, many or a class of expanded clone.

>TRBV11-1|once|TRBD1|TRBJ2-1
TGTGCCAGCAGCCTACGACAGGGTAATGAGCAGTTCTTC
CASSLRQGNEQFF
>TRBV5-4|.|TRBD2|TRBJ2-5
TGTGCCAGCAGCTTCTGGACTAGCGGGCCAGAGACCCAGTACTTC
CASSFWTSGPETQYF
>TRBV11-2|.|.|TRBJ2-7
TGTGCCAGCAGCCCCGGTGTAGGGGTAGCCTACGAGCAGTACTTC
CASSPGVGVAYEQYF
>TRBV6-6|.|.|TRBJ2-2
TGTGCCAGCAGGGTAAATTGGTTTTTCGGGGAGCTGTTTTTT
CASRVNWFFGELFF
>TRBV7-2|.|TRBD1|TRBJ2-7
TGTGCCAGCAGCGTCGGGACAGGGTTCTCCTACGAGCAGTACTTC
CASSVGTGFSYEQYF
>TRBV4-2|.|.|TRBJ1-5
TGTGCCAGCAGCCAAGTAGGGAGGCAGGGAGATCAGCCCCAGCATTTT
CASSQVGRQGDQPQHF
>TRBV6-5|once|TRBD1|TRBJ1-2
TGTGCCAGCAGTTACTTCGATACAGGGGGCAGTCGTGGCTACACCTTC
CASSYFDTGGSRGYTF
>TRBV5-4|.|TRBD2|TRBJ2-7
TGTGCCAGCAGCGGCGGGGGGTACGAGCAGTACTTC
CASSGGGYEQYF
>TRBV11-2|.|.|TRBJ2-5
TGTGCCAGCAGCTTCGGTGAGACCCAGTACTTC
CASSFGETQYF
>TRBV5-1|.|TRBD1|TRBJ2-3
TGCGCCAGCAGCTTGACAGGGGGGGATACGCAGTATTTT
CASSLTGGDTQYF
>TRBV29-1|.|.|TRBJ2-3
TGCAGCGGGAGGCTTACAGATACGCAGTATTTT
CSGRLTDTQYF
>TRBV7-8|.|.|TRBJ2-7
TGTGCCAGCAGCACCCGACCGGGACTGCTCTACGAGCAGTACTTC
CASSTRPGLLYEQYF
>TRBV10-3|.|.|TRBJ2-7
TGTGCCATCAGTGACGGAAAAGGGGGGGACTCCTACGAGCAGTACTTC
CAISDGKGGDSYEQYF
>TRBV6-4|.|TRBD1|TRBJ1-2
TGTGCCAGCAGTGACTCGACAAGGGGGCAGGATGGCTACACCTTC
CASSDSTRGQDGYTF
>TRBV6-1|.|.|TRBJ1-4
TGTGCCAGCAGTGAAAATCGGGGCTTTAATGAAAAACTGTTTTTT
CASSENRGFNEKLFF
>TRBV13|.|TRBD1|TRBJ1-4
TGTGCCAGCAGCATCGGAACAGGGGGAACTGGGGGAAAACTGTTTTTT
CASSIGTGGTGGKLFF
>TRBV29-1|few|TRBD1|TRBJ1-2
TGCAGCGTTGAAGACAGGGAGACAGGGGCCTATGGCTACACCTTC
CSVEDRETGAYGYTF
>TRBV27|.|TRBD2|TRBJ2-2
TGTGCCAGCAAAGCGGGGGGTTACACCGGGGAGCTGTTTTTT
CASKAGGYTGELFF
>TRBV5-1|.|TRBD1|TRBJ2-7
TGCGCCAGCAGCCTGGGGACAGGAGAGAACTACGAGCAGTACTTC
CASSLGTGENYEQYF
>TRBV4-1|few|TRBD1|TRBJ2-7
TGCGCCAGCAGCCCTACCGGACAGGGGTCCTACGAGCAGTACTTC
CASSPTGQGSYEQYF
>TRBV29-1|.|TRBD2|TRBJ2-1
TGCAGCGTTGCGGGACTAGCGGGAGGGCCCCTCTACAATGAGCAGTTCTTC
CSVAGLAGGPLYNEQFF
>TRBV5-1|few|.|TRBJ2-2
TGCGCCAGCAACTCCGTCTCCACCGGGGAGCTGTTTTTT
CASNSVSTGELFF
>TRBV27|.|.|TRBJ1-1
TGTGCCAGCAGTTTATGGTCGAGTGGGGCCCTGAACACTGAAGCTTTCTTT
CASSLWSSGALNTEAFF
>TRBV7-2|.|.|TRBJ2-2
TGTGCCAGCAGCTTAAATCCCAGGGGAACCGGGGAGCTGTTTTTT
CASSLNPRGTGELFF
>TRBV5-8|.|.|TRBJ1-2
TGTGCCAGCAGCTGGGTAGCCTATGGCTACACCTTC
CASSWVAYGYTF
>TRBV28|.|.|TRBJ1-3
TGTGCCAGCAGTAGAGGGCGTAAGGGATCTGGAAACACCATATATTTT
CASSRGRKGSGNTIYF